The next 22 T cell receptor beta chains were all read from a single sample in a study of cytomegalovirus exposure and HLA in healthy donors. The PCR contained 60 Vbeta and 13 Jbeta primers. Repertoires were generated with immunoSEQ multiplex PCR, while TCRdb's copy carries only in-frame clones and drops some. The sample consists of approximately 52,000 clones, more than 65% of them appearing once. Material: PBMCs. The source is a man between 35 and 55 years old in good health and CMV-seropositive.

The CDR3 loop reads CASSPGWRGAFTDTQYF. The CDR3 DNA is TGTGCCAGCTCACCTGGGTGGCGGGGGGCCTTCACAGATACGCAGTATTTT. J is TRBJ2-3 and V is TRBV18, with 8 bases aligning to TRBD2. Germline V gives CDR1 KGHSH, CDR2 LQKENI. There are 17 residues in the CDR3. The V and J ends lost 3 bases and 2 bases, in that order; junction bases with no gene match: 10. The full variable domain, rest sourced from reference TRBV18 and TRBJ2-3, is NAGVMQNPRHLVRRRGQEARLRCSPMKGHSHVYWYRQLPEEGLKFMVYLQKENIIDESGMPKERFSAEFPKEGPSILRIQQVVRGDSAAYFCASSPGWRGAFTDTQYFGPGTRLTVL.

The chain links TRBV5-4 to TRBJ2-2; possibly TRBD1 for D (6 bases). Per germline, CDR1 SGHNT and CDR2 YYREEE (reference sequence). V was pared by 2 bases and J by 4 bases, with 24 bases between. CDR3 size: 19 residues. The DNA for the CDR3 is TGTGCCAGCAGCTTAATTTACCCCCCAACTTACAGGGTCACCGGGGAGCTGTTTTTT. It specifies CASSLIYPPTYRVTGELFF.

In this sample, this clone turned up once. The J gene is TRBJ2-2, the V gene TRBV6-6; TRBD2 matches at 11 bases. The V gene end was trimmed by 4 bases and the J gene end by 1 base; junction bases not matched to a gene: 2. The V gene's germline CDR1 is MNHNY and CDR2 SVGAGI (reference sequence). CDR3 length equals 16 residues. The CDR3 region has the DNA TGTGCCAGCAGTTCCACTAGCGGGGGGAACACCGGGGAGCTGTTTTTT. Encoded protein: CASSSTSGGNTGELFF.

This clone was seen only a few times. V usage is TRBV6-5 and J usage is TRBJ1-1, with 10 bases lining up with TRBD1. The CDR3 loop spans 15 amino acids. V dropped 6 bases and J dropped 5; count of bases not matched to a gene: 9. CDR1 MNHEY and CDR2 SVGAGI come from the germline V gene. CDR3 DNA: TGTGCCAGCAGCATATCGGGGGACAGGGGTACTGAAGCTTTCTTT. Protein sequence: CASSISGDRGTEAFF.

Here the CDR3 reads CSVKQGSGNTIYF. CDR3 sequence (DNA): TGCAGCGTCAAACAGGGGTCTGGAAACACCATATATTTT. This chain connects TRBV29-1 to TRBJ1-3, with TRBD1 matching over 7 bases. The CDR3 has 13 residues. Per the germline V gene, CDR1 is SQVTM and CDR2 is ANQGSEA. V shed 6 bases and J 1 base; nucleotides not matched to a gene: 3.

V is TRBV7-9 and J is TRBJ1-1; tentative D call: TRBD1 (5 bases). This CDR3 contains 13 residues. V gave up 5 bases and J gave up 8 bases, with 15 bases separating them. Germline V gene sequence: CDR1 SEHNR, CDR2 FQNEAQ (reference sequence). The chain's CDR3 is CASSPPTVPEAFF. CDR3 nucleotide sequence: TGTGCCAGCAGCCCCCCGACAGTACCCGAAGCTTTCTTT.

This sequence joins TRBV7-3 and TRBJ2-7; possible D gene TRBD2, 5 bases. CDR1 is SGHTA and CDR2 is FQGTGA in the germline V gene. The CDR3 sequence is 15 residues long. The V end lost 6 bases, the J end lost 2 bases, and 17 bases lay between the germline ends. For the CDR3, the DNA is TGTGCCAGCAGTTTCGACTCGACGGGAACCTACGAGCAGTACTTC. Amino acid sequence: CASSFDSTGTYEQYF.

CDR3 in DNA: TGTGCCAGCAGCTTTAGACAGGGGGCGGCCTCCTACGAGCAGTACTTC. Translating it yields CASSFRQGAASYEQYF. The V gene is TRBV5-6, the J gene TRBJ2-7; TRBD1 agrees at 10 bases. V trimming: 2 bases; J trimming: 0 bases; junction bases outside the gene matches: 5. Germline loops: CDR1 SGHDT, CDR2 YYEEEE. The CDR3 totals 16 residues.

This clone was observed a few times. CDR3 protein: CASILDPTGTGELFF. DNA of the CDR3: TGTGCCAGCATCCTGGACCCCACGGGGACCGGGGAGCTGTTTTTT. J is TRBJ2-2 and V is TRBV2; possible D gene TRBD2, 5 bases. From germline, CDR1 is SNHLY and CDR2 FYNNEI. This CDR3 comprises 15 residues. The germline V and J ends were trimmed by 7 bases and 5 bases, with 17 bases remaining between them.

In this sample, this clone is large. V and J are TRBV7-9 and TRBJ2-7; the D is unclear. CDR3 length equals 12 residues. Germline-derived CDR1 and CDR2 are SEHNR and FQNEAQ (reference sequence). V lost 1 base and J 7 bases, leaving 8 bases between the germline ends. The DNA of the CDR3 is TGTGCCAGCAGCTTAGGGAGTGGTGAGCAGTACTTC. Protein sequence: CASSLGSGEQYF. Full variable domain (missing parts from reference TRBV7-9 and TRBJ2-7): DTGVSQNPRHKITKRGQNVTFRCDPISEHNRLYWYRQTLGQGPEFLTYFQNEAQLEKSRLLSDRFSAERPKGSFSTLEIQRTEQGDSAMYLCASSLGSGEQYFGPGTRLTVT.

CDR3 loop: CASSVSAGGNYEQYF. CDR3 DNA sequence: TGTGCCAGCAGTGTTTCGGCAGGGGGGAACTACGAGCAGTACTTC. This chain joins TRBV6-1 and TRBJ2-7; a possible D gene is TRBD1 (7 bases). V lost 4 bases and J lost 3, with 16 bases in between. Per germline, CDR1 MNHNS and CDR2 SASEGT. The CDR3 is 15 residues long.

The chain employs TRBV6-5 and TRBJ1-1; D is ambiguous. The germline V gene has CDR1 MNHEY and CDR2 SVGAGI. Trimming pared 4 bases from V and 4 bases from J, leaving 10 bases between. CDR3 length: 13 amino acids. The CDR3 is CASSWGGSTEAFF. Here the CDR3 DNA reads TGTGCCAGCAGTTGGGGAGGGTCCACTGAAGCTTTCTTT.

There are a few counts of this clone. This chain joins TRBV6-1 and TRBJ2-1; D gene unclear. Looked up from germline, CDR1 is MNHNS and CDR2 is SASEGT. CDR3 length: 12 residues. The V end was cut by 6 bases, the J end by 9 bases, with 12 bases between. The CDR3 bases are TGTGCCAGCAGCCGTGGGCCGGTTGAGCAGTTCTTC. It codes for CASSRGPVEQFF.

This clone was seen more than once but under ten times. The rearrangement joins TRBV29-1 to TRBJ1-1; D unresolved. Germline values: CDR1 SQVTM, CDR2 ANQGSEA. The germline V and J ends were trimmed by 7 bases and 5 bases, with 5 bases remaining between them. The CDR3 has 9 residues. The CDR3 sequence is CSAGTEAFF. DNA of the CDR3: TGCAGCGCGGGAACTGAAGCTTTCTTT.

This clone was detected only a few times. This chain uses TRBV5-1 with TRBJ2-1; TRBD2 aligns across 8 bases. Germline lookup yields CDR1 SGHRS and CDR2 YFSETQ. Trimming removed 3 bases from V and 9 bases from J; junction bases left unmatched: 11. The CDR3 sequence is 15 residues long. CDR3 coding DNA: TGCGCCAGCAGCTCCCGGACTAGCTGGGGAACTGAGCAGTTCTTC. It translates to CASSSRTSWGTEQFF. Based on the CDR3 plus reference TRBV5-1 and TRBJ2-1, the full variable domain is KAGVTQTPRYLIKTRGQQVTLSCSPISGHRSVSWYQQTPGQGLQFLFEYFSETQRNKGNFPGRFSGRQFSNSRSEMNVSTLELGDSALYLCASSSRTSWGTEQFFGPGTRLTVL.

The chain combines TRBV9 with TRBJ2-2; 9 bases agree with TRBD2. Per the germline V gene, CDR1 is SGDLS and CDR2 is YYNGEE. The CDR3 runs 14 residues. V gave up 4 bases and J gave up 4 bases; unmatched junction bases: 2. CDR3 bases: TGTGCCAGCAGCTCGGGACTAGCCACCGGGGAGCTGTTTTTT. Encoded protein: CASSSGLATGELFF.

The rearrangement uses TRBV13 and TRBJ2-7; the D gene is possibly TRBD2 (6 bases). Germline V lookup: CDR1 PRHDT, CDR2 FYEKMQ (reference sequence). Trimming removed 5 bases at V and 2 bases at J, with 13 bases between. The CDR3 loop spans 14 amino acids. The CDR3 loop is CASSPRDLAYEQYF. The CDR3 DNA reads as TGTGCCAGCAGCCCCCGGGACTTAGCCTACGAGCAGTACTTC. The variable domain in full, with the rest retrieved from reference TRBV13 and TRBJ2-7, is AAGVIQSPRHLIKEKRETATLKCYPIPRHDTVYWYQQGPGQDPQFLISFYEKMQSDKGSIPDRFSAQQFSDYHSELNMSSLELGDSALYFCASSPRDLAYEQYFGPGTRLTVT.

The V call is TRBV6-1, the J call TRBJ1-2, with TRBD1 matching 7 bases. The junction had 4 bases not matched to a gene; V was cut back by 5 bases and J by 4 bases. This CDR3 region has 13 residues. The V gene's germline CDR1 is MNHNS and CDR2 SASEGT. The CDR3 loop reads CASSREGAYGYTF. As DNA, the CDR3 is TGTGCCAGCAGTAGAGAGGGGGCCTATGGCTACACCTTC.

The chain recombines TRBV5-1 with TRBJ1-1; TRBD1 might be the D (6 bases). Germline V lookup: CDR1 SGHRS, CDR2 YFSETQ. The CDR3 has 14 residues. The germline V and J ends were trimmed by 1 base and 7 bases, with 14 bases remaining between them. CDR3 residues: CASSLLGTIYEAFF. The CDR3 nucleotides read TGCGCCAGCAGCTTGCTAGGGACAATCTATGAAGCTTTCTTT.

Only a few counts were recorded for this clone. The chain carries TRBV2 and TRBJ2-5; unclear D gene. Germline V lookup: CDR1 SNHLY, CDR2 FYNNEI. The V and J ends lost 1 base and 7 bases respectively, with 19 bases between them. The CDR3 runs 16 residues. The CDR3 here is CASSEGNRLPLRTQYF. The CDR3 DNA sequence: TGTGCCAGCAGTGAAGGAAACCGACTTCCTCTACGGACCCAGTACTTC. The entire variable domain, with the rest obtained from reference TRBV2 and TRBJ2-5, is as follows: EPEVTQTPSHQVTQMGQEVILRCVPISNHLYFYWYRQILGQKVEFLVSFYNNEISEKSEIFDDQFSVERPDGSNFTLKIRSTKLEDSAMYFCASSEGNRLPLRTQYFGPGTRLLVL.

The rearrangement links TRBV7-3 to TRBJ2-3, with 7 bases aligning to TRBD2. Trimming removed 5 bases from V and 3 bases from J; junction bases left unmatched: 14. Germline V gives CDR1 SGHTA, CDR2 FQGTGA. The CDR3 totals 17 residues. For the CDR3, the DNA is TGTGCCAGCAGCGCTACGCTCACGCGGGGGTTAACAGATACGCAGTATTTT. Protein sequence: CASSATLTRGLTDTQYF.

The rearrangement links TRBV7-8 to TRBJ2-3, with 10 bases lining up with TRBD2. Looked up from germline, CDR1 is SGHVS and CDR2 is FQNEAQ. The CDR3 consists of 14 residues. V lost 4 bases and J lost 3; bases outside the gene matches: 1. Here the CDR3 DNA reads TGTGCCAGCAGCTCGACTAGCGGGACAGATACGCAGTATTTT. Its translation is CASSSTSGTDTQYF. Full variable domain (remainder filled in from reference TRBV7-8 and TRBJ2-3): GAGVSQSPRYKVAKRGQDVALRCDPISGHVSLFWYQQALGQGPEFLTYFQNEAQLDKSGLPSDRFFAERPEGSVSTLKIQRTQQEDSAVYLCASSSTSGTDTQYFGPGTRLTVL.